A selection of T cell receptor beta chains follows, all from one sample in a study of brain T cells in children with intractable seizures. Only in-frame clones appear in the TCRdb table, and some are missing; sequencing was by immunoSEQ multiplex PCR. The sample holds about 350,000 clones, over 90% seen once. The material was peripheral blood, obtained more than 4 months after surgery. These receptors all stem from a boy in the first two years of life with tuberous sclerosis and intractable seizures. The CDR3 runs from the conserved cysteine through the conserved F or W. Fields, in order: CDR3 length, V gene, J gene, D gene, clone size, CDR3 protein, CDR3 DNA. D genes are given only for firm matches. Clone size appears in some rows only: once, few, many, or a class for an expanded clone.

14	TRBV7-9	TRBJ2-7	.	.	CASSLGAGDHEQYF	TGTGCCAGCAGCTTAGGGGCAGGGGACCACGAGCAGTACTTC
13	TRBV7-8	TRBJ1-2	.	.	CASMGKANYGYTF	TGTGCCAGCATGGGGAAGGCTAACTATGGCTACACCTTC
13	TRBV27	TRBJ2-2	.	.	CASSGRNTGELFF	TGTGCCAGCAGCGGCAGGAACACCGGGGAGCTGTTTTTT
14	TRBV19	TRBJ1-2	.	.	CASSISPELGGYTF	TGTGCCAGTAGTATAAGTCCGGAACTGGGTGGCTACACCTTC
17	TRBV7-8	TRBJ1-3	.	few	CASSARDILTSGNTIYF	TGTGCCAGCAGCGCCCGGGACATCCTAACCTCTGGAAACACCATATATTTT
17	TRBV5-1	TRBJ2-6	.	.	CASSLVVGGSGANVLTF	TGCGCCAGCAGCTTGGTGGTGGGGGGCTCTGGGGCCAACGTCCTGACTTTC
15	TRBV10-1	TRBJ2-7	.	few	CASSLGQIFSYEQYF	TGCGCCAGCAGTTTGGGACAAATATTCTCCTACGAGCAGTACTTC
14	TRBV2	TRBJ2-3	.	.	CASSEMRNSDTQYF	TGTGCCAGCAGTGAAATGCGGAACTCAGATACGCAGTATTTT
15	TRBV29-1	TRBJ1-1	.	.	CSVEAWAIMNTEAFF	TGCAGCGTTGAAGCGTGGGCCATTATGAACACTGAAGCTTTCTTT
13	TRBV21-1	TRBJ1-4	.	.	CASSKVNRGKLFF	TGTGCCAGCAGCAAAGTTAACAGGGGCAAGCTGTTTTTT
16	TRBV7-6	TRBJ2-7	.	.	CASSRGPITSSYEQYF	TGTGCCAGCAGCCGTGGACCGATTACTTCGTCCTACGAGCAGTACTTC
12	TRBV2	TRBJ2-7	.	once	CASGDRRQEQYF	TGTGCCAGCGGAGACAGACGTCAGGAGCAGTACTTC
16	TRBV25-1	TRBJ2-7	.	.	CASSERTGSRAYEQYF	TGTGCCAGCAGTGAACGTACAGGGTCCCGGGCGTACGAGCAGTACTTC
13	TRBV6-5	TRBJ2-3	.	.	CASSYSATDTQYF	TGTGCCAGCAGTTACTCGGCCACAGATACGCAGTATTTT
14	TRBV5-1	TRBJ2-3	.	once	CASSLAGDTDTQYF	TGCGCCAGCAGCTTGGCTGGAGACACAGATACGCAGTATTTT
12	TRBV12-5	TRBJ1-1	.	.	CASGPSNTEAFF	TGTGCTAGTGGTCCGTCTAACACTGAAGCTTTCTTT
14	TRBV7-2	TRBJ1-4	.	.	CASSQEGVEEKLFF	TGTGCCAGCAGCCAAGAGGGGGTAGAAGAAAAACTGTTTTTT
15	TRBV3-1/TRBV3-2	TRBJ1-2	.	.	CASSQSMTNHYGYTF	TGTGCCAGCAGCCAGAGTATGACAAACCACTATGGCTACACCTTC
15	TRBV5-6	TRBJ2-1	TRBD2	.	CASSWVSGIYNEQFF	TGTGCCAGCAGCTGGGTTAGCGGGATCTACAATGAGCAGTTCTTC
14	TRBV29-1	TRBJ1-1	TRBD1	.	CSVEGTGMNTEAFF	TGCAGCGTTGAAGGGACAGGGATGAACACTGAAGCTTTCTTT
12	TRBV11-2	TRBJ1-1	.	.	CASSVGGAEAFF	TGTGCCAGCAGCGTGGGGGGGGCTGAAGCTTTCTTT
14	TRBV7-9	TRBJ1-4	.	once	CASSLVRGNEKLFF	TGTGCCAGCAGCTTAGTTAGGGGGAATGAAAAACTGTTTTTT
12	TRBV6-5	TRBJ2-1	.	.	CASRNGMRNQFF	TGTGCCAGCAGGAACGGGATGCGGAATCAGTTCTTC
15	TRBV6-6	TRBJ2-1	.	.	CASSALPSTGIQQFF	TGTGCCAGCAGTGCCCTTCCTTCAACAGGGATACAGCAGTTCTTC
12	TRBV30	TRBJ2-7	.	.	CAWSHAHYEQYF	TGTGCCTGGAGTCACGCCCATTACGAGCAGTACTTC
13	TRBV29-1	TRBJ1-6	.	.	CSVSTGPNSPLHF	TGCAGCGTTTCCACAGGTCCAAATTCACCCCTCCACTTT
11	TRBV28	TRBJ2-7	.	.	CASSHLYEQYF	TGTGCCAGCAGTCACCTGTACGAGCAGTACTTC
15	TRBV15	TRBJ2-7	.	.	CATSRDSGRSYEQYF	TGTGCCACCAGCAGAGACTCTGGTCGCTCCTACGAGCAGTACTTC
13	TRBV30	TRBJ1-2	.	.	CAWSVSGMDGYTF	TGTGCCTGGAGTGTATCCGGGATGGATGGCTACACCTTC
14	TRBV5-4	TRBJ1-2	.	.	CASSRQDGSYGYTF	TGTGCCAGCAGTAGACAGGACGGGTCCTATGGCTACACCTTC
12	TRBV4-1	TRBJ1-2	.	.	CASSQDNYGYTF	TGCGCCAGCAGCCAAGATAACTATGGCTACACCTTC
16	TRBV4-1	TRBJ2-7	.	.	CASSLQSGLMSYEQYF	TGCGCCAGCAGCTTGCAGTCGGGACTCATGTCCTACGAGCAGTACTTC
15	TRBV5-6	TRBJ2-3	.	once	CASSSWKASTDTQYF	TGTGCCAGCAGCTCCTGGAAAGCCTCCACAGATACGCAGTATTTT
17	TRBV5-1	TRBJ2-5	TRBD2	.	CASSFRLTSGVQETQYF	TGCGCCAGCAGCTTTAGATTGACTAGCGGGGTCCAAGAGACCCAGTACTTC
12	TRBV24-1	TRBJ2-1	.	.	CATSDLGYEQFF	TGTGCCACCAGTGATCTGGGATATGAGCAGTTCTTC
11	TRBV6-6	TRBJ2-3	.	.	CASSITDTQYF	TGTGCCAGCAGCATCACAGATACGCAGTATTTT
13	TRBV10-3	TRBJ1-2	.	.	CAISDRTAYGYTF	TGTGCCATCAGTGATAGGACAGCCTATGGCTACACCTTC
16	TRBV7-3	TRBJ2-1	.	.	CASSLNIAGAYNEQFF	TGTGCCAGCAGCTTAAATATCGCGGGCGCCTACAATGAGCAGTTCTTC
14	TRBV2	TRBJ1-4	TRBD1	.	CASSPRTGGEKLFF	TGTGCCAGCAGTCCCCGGACAGGGGGGGAAAAACTGTTTTTT